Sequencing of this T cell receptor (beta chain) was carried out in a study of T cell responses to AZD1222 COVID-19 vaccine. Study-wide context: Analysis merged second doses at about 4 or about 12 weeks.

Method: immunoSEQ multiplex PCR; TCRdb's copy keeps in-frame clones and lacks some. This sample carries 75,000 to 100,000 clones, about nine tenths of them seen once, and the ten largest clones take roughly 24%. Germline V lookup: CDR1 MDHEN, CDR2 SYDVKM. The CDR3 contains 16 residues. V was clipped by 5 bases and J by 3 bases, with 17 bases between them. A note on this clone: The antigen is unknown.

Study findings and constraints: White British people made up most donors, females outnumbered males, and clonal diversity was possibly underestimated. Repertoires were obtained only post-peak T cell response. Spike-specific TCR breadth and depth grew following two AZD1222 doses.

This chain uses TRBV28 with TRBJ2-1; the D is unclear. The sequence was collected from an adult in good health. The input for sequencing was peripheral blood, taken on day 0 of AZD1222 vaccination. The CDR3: CASSQTNGLGYNEQFF. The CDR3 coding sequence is TGTGCCAGCAGTCAAACAAACGGCCTGGGCTACAATGAGCAGTTCTTC.